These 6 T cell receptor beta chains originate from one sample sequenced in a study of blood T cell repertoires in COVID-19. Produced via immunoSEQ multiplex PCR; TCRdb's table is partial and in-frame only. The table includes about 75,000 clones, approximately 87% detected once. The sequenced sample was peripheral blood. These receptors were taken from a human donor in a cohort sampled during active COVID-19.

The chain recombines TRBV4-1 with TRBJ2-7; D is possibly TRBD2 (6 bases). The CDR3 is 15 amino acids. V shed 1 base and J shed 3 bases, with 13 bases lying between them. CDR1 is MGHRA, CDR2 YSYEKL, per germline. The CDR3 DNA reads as TGCGCCAGCAGCCAAGTTGTAGCGGACCGCTACGAGCAGTACTTC. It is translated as CASSQVVADRYEQYF.

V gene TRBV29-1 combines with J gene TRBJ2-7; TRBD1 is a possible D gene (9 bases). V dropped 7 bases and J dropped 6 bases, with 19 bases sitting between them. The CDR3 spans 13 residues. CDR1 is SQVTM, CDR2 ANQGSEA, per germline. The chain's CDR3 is CSAGRDRDLEQYF. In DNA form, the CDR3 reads TGCAGCGCCGGGAGGGACAGGGATCTCGAGCAGTACTTC.

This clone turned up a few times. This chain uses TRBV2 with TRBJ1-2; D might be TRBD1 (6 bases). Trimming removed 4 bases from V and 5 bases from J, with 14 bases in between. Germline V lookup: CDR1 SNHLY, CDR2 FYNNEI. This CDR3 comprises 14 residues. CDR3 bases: TGTGCCAGCAGTGTAGACAGGAGCTCGTATGGCTACACCTTC. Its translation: CASSVDRSSYGYTF.

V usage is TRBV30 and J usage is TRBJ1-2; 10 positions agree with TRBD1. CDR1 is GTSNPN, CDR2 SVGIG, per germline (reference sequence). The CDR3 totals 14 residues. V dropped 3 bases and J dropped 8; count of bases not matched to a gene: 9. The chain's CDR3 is CAWSRTGGNGGYTF. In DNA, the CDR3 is TGTGCCTGGAGCAGGACAGGGGGGAATGGGGGCTACACCTTC. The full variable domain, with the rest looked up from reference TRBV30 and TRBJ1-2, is SQTIHQWPATLVQPVGSPLSLECTVEGTSNPNLYWYRQAAGRGLQLLFYSVGIGQISSEVPQNLSASRPQDRQFILSSKKLLLSDSGFYLCAWSRTGGNGGYTFGSGTRLTVV.

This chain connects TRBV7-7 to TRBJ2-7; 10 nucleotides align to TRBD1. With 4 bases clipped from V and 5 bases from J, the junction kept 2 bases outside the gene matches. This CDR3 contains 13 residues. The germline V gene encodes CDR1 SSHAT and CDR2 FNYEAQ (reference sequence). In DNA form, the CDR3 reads TGTGCCAGCAGCTCGGGACAGGGGAACGAGCAGTACTTC. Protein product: CASSSGQGNEQYF. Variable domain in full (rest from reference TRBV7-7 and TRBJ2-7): GAGVSQSPRYKVTKRGQDVTLRCDPISSHATLYWYQQALGQGPEFLTYFNYEAQPDKSGLPSDRFSAERPEGSISTLTIQRTEQRDSAMYRCASSSGQGNEQYFGPGTRLTVT.

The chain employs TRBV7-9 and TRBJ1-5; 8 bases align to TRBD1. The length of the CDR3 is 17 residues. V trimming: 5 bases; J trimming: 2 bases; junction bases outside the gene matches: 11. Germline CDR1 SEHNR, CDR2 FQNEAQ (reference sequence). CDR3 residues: CASSPGTGSVGNQPQHF. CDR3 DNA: TGTGCCAGCAGCCCGGGGACAGGATCTGTAGGCAATCAGCCCCAGCATTTT.